The 3 T cell receptor beta chains given below trace back to one sample, sequenced in a study of metastatic and nonmetastatic thyroid tumors. TCRdb re-called the PCR reads with MiXCR. This table holds about 43,000 clones, 3.2% found once. Patients underwent thyroid surgery, and none had received any treatment before it. Material for sequencing was blood. The receptors derive from a female donor with papillary thyroid cancer or a benign thyroid nodule (not recorded which). Some clones in this sample may be carry-over from other donors' samples.

This clone occurred many times. This chain links TRBV7-2 with TRBJ2-5; D is possibly TRBD1 or TRBD2 (5 bases each). Germline assignment: CDR1 SGHTA and CDR2 FQGNSA. V lost 1 base and J 3 bases, leaving 12 bases between the germline ends. The CDR3 length is 15 residues. CDR3 nucleotide sequence: TGTGCCAGCAGCTTAGGAGGGACCAAAAAAGAGACCCAGTACTTC. Translating it yields CASSLGGTKKETQYF.

This clone was detected many times. The chain employs TRBV2 and TRBJ1-2; D might be TRBD1 (6 bases). CDR1 and CDR2 from the germline V gene are SNHLY and FYNNEI. The CDR3 contains 12 residues. With 5 bases removed from V and 6 bases from J, the gap between germline ends came to 10 bases. CDR3 loop: CASSIQGNGYTF. In nucleotides, the CDR3 is TGTGCCAGCAGTATACAGGGAAATGGCTACACCTTC.

There are a few counts of this clone. The chain recombines TRBV12-3 or TRBV12-4 with TRBJ2-1, with TRBD2 identical over 10 bases. The CDR3 loop spans 15 amino acids. The V segment lost 6 bases and the J segment 4 bases; nucleotides outside the gene matches: 6. The CDR3: CASRLVLAGYNEQFF. In DNA form, the CDR3 reads TGTGCCAGCAGACTTGTACTAGCGGGATACAATGAGCAGTTCTTC.